This T cell receptor beta chain was retrieved from a study of blood T cell repertoires in COVID-19. Looking at the study overall: The United States, Italy and Spain were the sources of the acute and convalescent COVID-19 samples. PBMCs, B-cell-depleted T cells, or T cells were the source of the cDNA or gDNA that made up the material.

Profiling relied on immunoSEQ multiplex PCR, and the TCRdb table lists in-frame clones only, not all of them. The table lists about 190,000 clones, roughly 86% of them singletons. The CDR3 covers 13 residues. V lost 4 bases, J lost 0 bases, and 3 bases lay in between. In germline, CDR1 is ENHRY, CDR2 SYGVKD. This clonotype originated in a woman in her 70s with active or convalescent COVID-19. Material for sequencing was peripheral blood. The J gene is TRBJ1-4, the V gene TRBV10-3; no reliable D call. DNA for the CDR3: TGTGCCATCAGTGTTACAACTAATGAAAAACTGTTTTTT. This encodes CAISVTTNEKLFF.